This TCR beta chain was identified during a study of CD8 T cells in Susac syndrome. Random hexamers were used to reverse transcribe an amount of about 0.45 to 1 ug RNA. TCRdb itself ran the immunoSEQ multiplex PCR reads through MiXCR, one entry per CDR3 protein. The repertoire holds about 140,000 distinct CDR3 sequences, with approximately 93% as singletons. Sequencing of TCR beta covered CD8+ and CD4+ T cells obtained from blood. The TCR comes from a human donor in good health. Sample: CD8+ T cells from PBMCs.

The CDR3 DNA reads TGTGCCAGCAGCTTAGTATCTAGCGGGAGCGGAGAGACCCAGTACTTC. It translates to CASSLVSSGSGETQYF. The chain is built from TRBV7-8 and TRBJ2-5; 10 bases agree with TRBD2. Per the germline V gene, CDR1 is SGHVS and CDR2 is FQNEAQ. J gave up 4 bases and V 1 base, and 6 bases lay outside the gene matches. The CDR3 is 16 residues long.